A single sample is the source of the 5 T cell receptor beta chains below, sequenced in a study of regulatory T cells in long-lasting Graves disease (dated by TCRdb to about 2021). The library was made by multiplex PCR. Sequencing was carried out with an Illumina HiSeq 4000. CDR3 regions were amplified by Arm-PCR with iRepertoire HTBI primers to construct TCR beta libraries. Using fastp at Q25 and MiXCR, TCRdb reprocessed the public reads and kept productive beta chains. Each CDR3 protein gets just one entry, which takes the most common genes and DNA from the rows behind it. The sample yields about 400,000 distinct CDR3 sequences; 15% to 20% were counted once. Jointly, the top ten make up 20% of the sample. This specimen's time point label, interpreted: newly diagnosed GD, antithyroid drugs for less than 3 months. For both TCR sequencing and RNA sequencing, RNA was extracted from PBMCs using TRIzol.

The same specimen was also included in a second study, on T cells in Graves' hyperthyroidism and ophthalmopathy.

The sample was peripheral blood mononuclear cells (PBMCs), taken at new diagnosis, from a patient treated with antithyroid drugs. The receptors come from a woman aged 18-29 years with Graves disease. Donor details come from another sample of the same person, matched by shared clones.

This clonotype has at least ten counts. CDR3 nucleotide sequence: TGTGCCTGGAGTGTACTGAACACCGGCACTGAAGCTTTCTTT. Amino acid sequence: CAWSVLNTGTEAFF. The chain has TRBV30 and TRBJ1-1; D is uncertain. This CDR3 has 14 residues. In germline, CDR1 is GTSNPN, CDR2 SVGIG (reference sequence). V was trimmed by 0 bases and J by 4 bases, leaving 12 bases between them.

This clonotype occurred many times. CDR3 protein: CASSYRRSTKGYNEQFF. The CDR3 DNA follows: TGTGCCAGCAGTTACCGAAGATCTACTAAGGGGTACAATGAGCAGTTCTTC. V and J are TRBV6-5 and TRBJ2-1; TRBD1 might be the D (5 bases). Trimming took off 2 bases at V and 4 bases at J, with 18 bases between the two ends. Germline CDR1 is MNHEY and CDR2 is SVGAGI. This CDR3 is built from 17 residues.

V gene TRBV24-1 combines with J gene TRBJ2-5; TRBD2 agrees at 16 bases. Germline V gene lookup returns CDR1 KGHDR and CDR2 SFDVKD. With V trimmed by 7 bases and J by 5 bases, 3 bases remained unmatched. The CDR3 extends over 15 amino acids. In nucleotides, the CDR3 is TGTGCCACCAGCCGGGGACTAGCGGGAGGGGAGACCCAGTACTTC. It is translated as CATSRGLAGGETQYF.

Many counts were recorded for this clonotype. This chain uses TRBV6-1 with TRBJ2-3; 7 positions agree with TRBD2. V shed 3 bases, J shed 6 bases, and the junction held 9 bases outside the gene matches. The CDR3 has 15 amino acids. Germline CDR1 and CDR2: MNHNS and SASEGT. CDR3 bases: TGTGCCAGCAGTGACATGGCGGGAGATCGGGATACGCAGTATTTT. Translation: CASSDMAGDRDTQYF.

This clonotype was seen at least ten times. The CDR3 spells CASSLAVLAGDYTDTQYF. The CDR3 nucleotides read TGCGCCAGCAGCTTGGCCGTACTAGCGGGGGATTACACAGATACGCAGTATTTT. V gene TRBV5-1 combines with J gene TRBJ2-3; 11 bases are a match to TRBD2. CDR1 is SGHRS, CDR2 YFSETQ, per germline. V gave up 0 bases and J gave up 2 bases; unmatched junction bases: 8. This CDR3 comprises 18 residues.